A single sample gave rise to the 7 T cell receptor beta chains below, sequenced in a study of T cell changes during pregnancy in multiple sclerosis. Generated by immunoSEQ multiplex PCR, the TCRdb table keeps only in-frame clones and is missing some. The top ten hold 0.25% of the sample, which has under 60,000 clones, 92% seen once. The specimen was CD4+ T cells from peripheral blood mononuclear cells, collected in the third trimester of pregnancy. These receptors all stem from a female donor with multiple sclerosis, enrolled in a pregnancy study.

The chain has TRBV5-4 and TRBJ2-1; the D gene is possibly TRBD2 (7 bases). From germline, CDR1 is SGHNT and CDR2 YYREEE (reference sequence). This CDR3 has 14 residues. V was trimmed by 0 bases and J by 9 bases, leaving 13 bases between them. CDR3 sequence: CASSLVGGQGEQFF. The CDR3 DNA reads TGTGCCAGCAGCTTGGTCGGGGGGCAGGGTGAGCAGTTCTTC.

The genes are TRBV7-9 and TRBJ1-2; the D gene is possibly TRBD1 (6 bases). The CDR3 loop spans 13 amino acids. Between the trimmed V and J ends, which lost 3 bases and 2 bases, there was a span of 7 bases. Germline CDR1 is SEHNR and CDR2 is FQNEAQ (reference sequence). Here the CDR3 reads CASSFQGNYGYTF. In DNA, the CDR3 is TGTGCCAGCAGCTTTCAGGGGAACTATGGCTACACCTTC.

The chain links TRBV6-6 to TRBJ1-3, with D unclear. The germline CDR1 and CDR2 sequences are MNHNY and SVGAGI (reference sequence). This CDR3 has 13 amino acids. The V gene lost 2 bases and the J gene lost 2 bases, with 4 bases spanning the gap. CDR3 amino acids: CASSYNTGNTIYF. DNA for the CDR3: TGTGCCAGCAGTTACAACACTGGAAACACCATATATTTT.

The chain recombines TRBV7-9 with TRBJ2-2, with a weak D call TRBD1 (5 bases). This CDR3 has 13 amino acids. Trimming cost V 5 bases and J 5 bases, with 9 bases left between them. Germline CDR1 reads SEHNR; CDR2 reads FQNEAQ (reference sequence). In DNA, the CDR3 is TGTGCCAGCAGCCCGACAGCAACCGGGGAGCTGTTTTTT. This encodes CASSPTATGELFF.

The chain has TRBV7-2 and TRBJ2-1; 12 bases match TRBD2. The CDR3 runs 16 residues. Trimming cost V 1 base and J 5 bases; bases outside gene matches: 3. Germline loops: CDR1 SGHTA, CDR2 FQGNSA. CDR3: CASSLGLAGDHNEQFF. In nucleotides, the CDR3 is TGTGCCAGCAGCTTAGGACTAGCGGGAGATCACAATGAGCAGTTCTTC.

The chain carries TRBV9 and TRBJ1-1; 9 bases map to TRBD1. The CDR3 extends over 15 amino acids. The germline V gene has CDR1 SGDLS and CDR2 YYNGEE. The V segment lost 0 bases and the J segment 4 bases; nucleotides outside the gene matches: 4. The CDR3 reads CASSVDGTGFTEAFF. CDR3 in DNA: TGTGCCAGCAGCGTAGACGGGACAGGGTTCACTGAAGCTTTCTTT.

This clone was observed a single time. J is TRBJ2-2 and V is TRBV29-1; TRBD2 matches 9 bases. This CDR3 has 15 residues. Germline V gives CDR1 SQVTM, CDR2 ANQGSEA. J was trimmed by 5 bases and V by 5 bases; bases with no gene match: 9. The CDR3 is CSVLLTSGRTGELFF. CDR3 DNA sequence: TGCAGCGTTTTACTGACTAGCGGTCGAACCGGGGAGCTGTTTTTT.